This is a list of T cell receptor beta chains from one sample in a study of T cell repertoires in aging, cancer and after chemotherapy. Each CDR3 protein is one row after TCRdb ran MiXCR on the multiplex PCR reads. The sample lists more than 6,000 distinct CDR3 sequences; about 23% were seen once. The sample taken for sequencing was blood. These TCRs come from a human donor with a blood cancer. Each CDR3 is given with its conserved first and last residue. A D gene is named only where the DNA matches it firmly. Clone size is shown for a subset of rows, as once, few, many or a class of expanded clone.

TRBJ1-4 medium-sized - TRBV30 CAWSDDTPGRLFF TGTGCCTGGAGTGACGACACACCAGGAAGGCTGTTTTTT
TRBJ2-3 medium-sized TRBD1 TRBV5-1 CASSLIQGYTDTQYF TGCGCCAGCAGCTTGATACAGGGGTACACAGATACGCAGTATTTT
TRBJ2-1 few TRBD2 TRBV7-9 CASSLGGGGGSSYNEQFF TGTGCCAGCAGCTTAGGGGGCGGGGGGGGGAGCTCCTACAATGAGCAGTTCTTC
TRBJ2-1 - TRBD2 TRBV20-1 CSAPTSGIYNEQFF TGCAGTGCTCCGACTAGCGGGATCTACAATGAGCAGTTCTTC
TRBJ2-7 - TRBD1 TRBV29-1 CSVTGTGGEQYF TGCAGCGTGACCGGGACAGGGGGCGAGCAGTACTTC
TRBJ2-7 medium-sized - TRBV29-1 CSPPTDSYEQYF TGCAGCCCGCCGACAGACTCCTACGAGCAGTACTTC
TRBJ1-4 few TRBD1 TRBV5-1 CASSFRTGVDEKLFF TGCGCCAGCAGCTTTAGGACAGGGGTGGATGAAAAACTGTTTTTT
TRBJ2-2 few TRBD2 TRBV18 CASSNGLAGFTGELFF TGTGCCAGCTCTAACGGACTAGCGGGATTCACCGGGGAGCTGTTTTTT
TRBJ1-5 - TRBD1 TRBV7-9 CASSLGTGWNQPQHF TGTGCCAGCAGCTTAGGGACAGGGTGGAATCAGCCCCAGCATTTT
TRBJ2-1 - - TRBV20-1 CSATYNEQFF TGCAGTGCAACGTACAATGAGCAGTTCTTC